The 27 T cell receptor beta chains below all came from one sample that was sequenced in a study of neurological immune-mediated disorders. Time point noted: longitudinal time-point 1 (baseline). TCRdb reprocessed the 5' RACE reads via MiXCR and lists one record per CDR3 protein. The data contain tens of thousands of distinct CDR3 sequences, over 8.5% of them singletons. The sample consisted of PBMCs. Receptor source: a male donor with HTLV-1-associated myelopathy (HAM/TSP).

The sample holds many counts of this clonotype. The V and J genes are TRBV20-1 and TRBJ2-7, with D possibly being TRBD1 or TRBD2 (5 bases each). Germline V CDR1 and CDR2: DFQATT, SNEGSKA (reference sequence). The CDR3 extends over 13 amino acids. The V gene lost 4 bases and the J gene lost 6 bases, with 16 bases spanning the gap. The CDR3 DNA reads TGCAGTGCTATATTCACAGGTGGGGGCGAGCAGTACTTC. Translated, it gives CSAIFTGGGEQYF.

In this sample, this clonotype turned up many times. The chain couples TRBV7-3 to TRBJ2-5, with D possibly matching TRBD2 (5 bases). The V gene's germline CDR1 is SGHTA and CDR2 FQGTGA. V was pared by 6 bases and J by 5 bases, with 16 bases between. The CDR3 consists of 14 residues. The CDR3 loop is CASSTRAGSETQYF. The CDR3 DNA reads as TGTGCCAGCAGTACGAGGGCGGGCTCGGAGACCCAGTACTTC.

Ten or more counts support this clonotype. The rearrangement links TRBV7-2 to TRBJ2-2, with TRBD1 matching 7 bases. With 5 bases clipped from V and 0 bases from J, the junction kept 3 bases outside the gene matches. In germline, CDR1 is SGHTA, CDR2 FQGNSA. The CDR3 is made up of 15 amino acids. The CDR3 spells CASSPGTANTGELFF. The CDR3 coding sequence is TGTGCCAGCAGCCCCGGGACAGCGAACACCGGGGAGCTGTTTTTT.

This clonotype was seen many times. The CDR3 coding sequence is TGCGCCAGCAGCTTGGATTGGCAGCAGAGCAATGAGCAGTTCTTC. Translating it yields CASSLDWQQSNEQFF. The rearrangement joins TRBV5-1 to TRBJ2-1; no clear D gene. CDR1 SGHRS and CDR2 YFSETQ come from the germline V gene. The CDR3 has 15 amino acids. The ends were cut back, 0 bases at V and 6 bases at J, with 13 bases in the middle. The full variable domain, in which reference TRBV5-1 and TRBJ2-1 provide the parts outside the CDR3, is KAGVTQTPRYLIKTRGQQVTLSCSPISGHRSVSWYQQTPGQGLQFLFEYFSETQRNKGNFPGRFSGRQFSNSRSEMNVSTLELGDSALYLCASSLDWQQSNEQFFGPGTRLTVL.

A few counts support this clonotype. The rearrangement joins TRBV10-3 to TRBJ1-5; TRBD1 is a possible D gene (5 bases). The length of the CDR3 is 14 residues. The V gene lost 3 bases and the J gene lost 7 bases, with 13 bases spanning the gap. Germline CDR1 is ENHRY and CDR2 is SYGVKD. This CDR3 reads CAISDGPAGQPQHF. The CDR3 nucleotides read TGTGCCATCAGTGACGGTCCCGCAGGGCAGCCCCAGCATTTT.

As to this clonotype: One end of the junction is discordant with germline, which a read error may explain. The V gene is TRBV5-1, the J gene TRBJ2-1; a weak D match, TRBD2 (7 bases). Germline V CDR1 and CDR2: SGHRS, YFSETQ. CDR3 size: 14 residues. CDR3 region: CTSSYGGPYNEQFF. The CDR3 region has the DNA TGCACCAGCAGCTACGGGGGGCCATACAATGAGCAGTTCTTC.

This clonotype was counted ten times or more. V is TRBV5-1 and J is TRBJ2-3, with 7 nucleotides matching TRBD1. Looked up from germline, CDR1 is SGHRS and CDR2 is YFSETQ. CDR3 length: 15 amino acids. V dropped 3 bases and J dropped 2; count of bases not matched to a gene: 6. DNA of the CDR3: TGCGCCAGCAGCTCCCCGGGACAGTCCACAGATACGCAGTATTTT. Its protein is CASSSPGQSTDTQYF.

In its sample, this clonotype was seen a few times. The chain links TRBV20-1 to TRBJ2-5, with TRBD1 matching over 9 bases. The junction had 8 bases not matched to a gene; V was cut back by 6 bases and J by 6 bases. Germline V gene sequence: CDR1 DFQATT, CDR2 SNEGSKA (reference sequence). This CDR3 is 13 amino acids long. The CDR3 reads CSATTGGLKTQYF. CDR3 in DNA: TGCAGTGCAACTACAGGGGGCTTGAAGACCCAGTACTTC.

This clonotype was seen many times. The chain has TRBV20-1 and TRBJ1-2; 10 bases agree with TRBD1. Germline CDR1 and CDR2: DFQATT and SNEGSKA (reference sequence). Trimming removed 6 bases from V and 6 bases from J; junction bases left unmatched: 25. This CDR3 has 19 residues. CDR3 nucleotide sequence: TGCAGTGCCGCTAGGCTTCAGACAGGGGGCACGATGGGCAGGGATGGCTACACCTTC. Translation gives CSAARLQTGGTMGRDGYTF.

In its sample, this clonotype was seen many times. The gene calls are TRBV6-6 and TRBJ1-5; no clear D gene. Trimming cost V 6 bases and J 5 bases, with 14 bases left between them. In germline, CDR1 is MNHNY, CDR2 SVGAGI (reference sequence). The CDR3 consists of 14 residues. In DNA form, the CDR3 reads TGTGCCAGCAGGGTGTCAGTGGATCATCAGCCCCAGCATTTT. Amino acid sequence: CASRVSVDHQPQHF.

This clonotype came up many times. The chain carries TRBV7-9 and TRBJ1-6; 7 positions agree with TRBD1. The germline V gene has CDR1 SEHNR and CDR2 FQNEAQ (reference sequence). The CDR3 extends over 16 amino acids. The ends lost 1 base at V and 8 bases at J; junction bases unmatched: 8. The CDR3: CASSLGTGRGYSPLHF. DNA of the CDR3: TGTGCCAGCAGCTTAGGGACAGGAAGGGGCTATTCACCCCTCCACTTT.

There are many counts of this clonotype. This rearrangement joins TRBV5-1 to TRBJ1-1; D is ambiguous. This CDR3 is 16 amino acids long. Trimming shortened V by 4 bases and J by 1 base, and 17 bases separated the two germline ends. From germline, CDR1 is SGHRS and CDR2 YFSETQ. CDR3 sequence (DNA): TGCGCCAGCAGCCCGGACCCAGGTAGGTGGAACACTGAAGCTTTCTTT. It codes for CASSPDPGRWNTEAFF.

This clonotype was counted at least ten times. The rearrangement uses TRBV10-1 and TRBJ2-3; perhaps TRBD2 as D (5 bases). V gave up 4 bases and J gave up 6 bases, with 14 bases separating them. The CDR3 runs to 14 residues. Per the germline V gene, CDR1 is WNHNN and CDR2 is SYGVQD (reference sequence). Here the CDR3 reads CASSGEILADTQYF. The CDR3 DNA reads TGCGCCAGCAGTGGGGAGATTTTGGCGGATACGCAGTATTTT.

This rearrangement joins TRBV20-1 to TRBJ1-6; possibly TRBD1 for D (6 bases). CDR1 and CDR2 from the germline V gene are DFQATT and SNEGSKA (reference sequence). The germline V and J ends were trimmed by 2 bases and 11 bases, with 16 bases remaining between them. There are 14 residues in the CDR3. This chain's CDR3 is CSARRDNAVAPLHF. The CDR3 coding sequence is TGCAGTGCTAGACGGGACAACGCAGTTGCACCCCTCCACTTT.

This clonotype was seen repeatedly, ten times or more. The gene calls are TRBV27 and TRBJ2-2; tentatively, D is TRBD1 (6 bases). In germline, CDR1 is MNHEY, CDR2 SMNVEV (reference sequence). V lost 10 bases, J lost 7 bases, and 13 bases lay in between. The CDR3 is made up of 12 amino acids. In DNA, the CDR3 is TGTGCCACCAAAACAGGGCGCGGGGAGCTGTTTTTT. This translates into CATKTGRGELFF.

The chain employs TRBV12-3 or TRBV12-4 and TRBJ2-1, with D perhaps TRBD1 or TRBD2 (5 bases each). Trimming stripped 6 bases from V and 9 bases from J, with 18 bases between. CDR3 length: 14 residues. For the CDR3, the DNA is TGTGCCAGCAGGAAAGGGACGGGGACGAGTGAGCAGTTCTTC. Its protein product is CASRKGTGTSEQFF.

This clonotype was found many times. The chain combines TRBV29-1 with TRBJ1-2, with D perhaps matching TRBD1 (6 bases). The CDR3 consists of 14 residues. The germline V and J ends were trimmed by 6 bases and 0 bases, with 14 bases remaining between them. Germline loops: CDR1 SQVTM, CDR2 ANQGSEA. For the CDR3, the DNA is TGCAGCGTGCACCGACAGGCTCCTAACTATGGCTACACCTTC. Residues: CSVHRQAPNYGYTF. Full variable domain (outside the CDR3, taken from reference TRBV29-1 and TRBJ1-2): SAVISQKPSRDICQRGTSLTIQCQVDSQVTMMFWYRQQPGQSLTLIATANQGSEATYESGFVIDKFPISRPNLTFSTLTVSNMSPEDSSIYLCSVHRQAPNYGYTFGSGTRLTVV.

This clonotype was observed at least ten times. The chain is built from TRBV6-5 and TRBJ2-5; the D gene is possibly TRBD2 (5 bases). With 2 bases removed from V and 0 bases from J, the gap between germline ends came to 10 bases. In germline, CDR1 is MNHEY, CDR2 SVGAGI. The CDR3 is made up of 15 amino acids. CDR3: CASSYARADQETQYF. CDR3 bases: TGTGCCAGCAGTTACGCGCGAGCGGACCAAGAGACCCAGTACTTC.

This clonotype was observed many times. CDR3 sequence: CASSFTGGAFQPQHF. The CDR3 nucleotides read TGTGCCAGCAGCTTCACAGGGGGCGCTTTCCAGCCCCAGCATTTT. V and J are TRBV7-2 and TRBJ1-5; 9 nucleotides align to TRBD1. V gave up 3 bases and J gave up 7 bases; unmatched junction bases: 7. Germline CDR1 reads SGHTA; CDR2 reads FQGNSA. The CDR3 sequence is 15 residues long.

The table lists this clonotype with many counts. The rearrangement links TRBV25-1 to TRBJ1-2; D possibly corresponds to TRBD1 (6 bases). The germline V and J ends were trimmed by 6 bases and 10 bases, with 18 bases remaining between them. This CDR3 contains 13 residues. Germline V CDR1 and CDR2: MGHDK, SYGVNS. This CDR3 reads CASSPGHRDHYTF. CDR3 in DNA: TGTGCCAGCAGCCCGGGACACCGAGACCACTACACCTTC.

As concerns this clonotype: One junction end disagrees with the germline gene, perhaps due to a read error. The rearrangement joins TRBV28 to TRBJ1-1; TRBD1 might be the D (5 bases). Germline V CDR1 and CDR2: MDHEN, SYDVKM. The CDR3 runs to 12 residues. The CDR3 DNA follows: TGTGTCAGCAGTACCCCAACAGGTGAAGCTTTCTTT. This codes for CVSSTPTGEAFF.

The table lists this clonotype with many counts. The CDR3 sequence is CASSPDREPEAFF. The CDR3 DNA sequence: TGTGCCAGCAGCCCAGACAGGGAACCTGAAGCTTTCTTT. This chain joins TRBV7-9 and TRBJ1-1, with TRBD1 matching 7 bases. The germline V gene has CDR1 SEHNR and CDR2 FQNEAQ (reference sequence). The J segment lost 6 bases and the V segment lost 5 bases, leaving 6 bases of the junction unmatched. The CDR3 has 13 residues.

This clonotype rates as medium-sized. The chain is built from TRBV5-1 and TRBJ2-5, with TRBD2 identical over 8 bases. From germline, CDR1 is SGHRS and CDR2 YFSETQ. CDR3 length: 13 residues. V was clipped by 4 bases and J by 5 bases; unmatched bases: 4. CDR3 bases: TGCGCCAGCAGCAGGGGACTAGGGGAGACCCAGTACTTC. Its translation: CASSRGLGETQYF.

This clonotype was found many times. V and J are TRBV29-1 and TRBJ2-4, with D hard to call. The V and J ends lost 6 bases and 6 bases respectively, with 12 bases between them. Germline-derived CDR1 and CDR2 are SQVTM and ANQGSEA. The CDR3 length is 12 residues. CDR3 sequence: CSVTSKGNIQYF. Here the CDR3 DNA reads TGCAGCGTAACCAGCAAGGGAAACATTCAGTACTTC.

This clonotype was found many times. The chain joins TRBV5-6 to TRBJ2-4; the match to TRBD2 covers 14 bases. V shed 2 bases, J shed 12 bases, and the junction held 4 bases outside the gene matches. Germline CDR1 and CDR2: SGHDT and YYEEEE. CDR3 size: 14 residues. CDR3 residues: CASSFGLAGGPQYF. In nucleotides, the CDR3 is TGTGCCAGCAGCTTTGGACTAGCGGGGGGCCCTCAGTACTTC.

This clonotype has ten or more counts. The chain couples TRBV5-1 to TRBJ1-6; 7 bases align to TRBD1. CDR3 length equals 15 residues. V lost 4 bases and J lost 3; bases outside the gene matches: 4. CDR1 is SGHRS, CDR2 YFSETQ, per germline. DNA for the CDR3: TGCGCCAGCAGCCGACAGGGAGACTATAATTCACCCCTCCACTTT. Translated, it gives CASSRQGDYNSPLHF.

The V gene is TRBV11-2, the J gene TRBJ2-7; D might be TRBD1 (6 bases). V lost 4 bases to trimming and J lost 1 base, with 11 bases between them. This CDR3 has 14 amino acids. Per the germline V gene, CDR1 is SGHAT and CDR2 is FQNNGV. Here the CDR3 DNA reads TGTGCCAGCAGCTCCATAGGGGGTTCCTACGAGCAGTACTTC. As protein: CASSSIGGSYEQYF.